A single sample gave rise to the 15 T cell receptor beta chains below, sequenced in a study of cytomegalovirus exposure and HLA in healthy donors. PCR amplification relied on 60 Vbeta primers (plus 13 Jbeta primers). Method: immunoSEQ multiplex PCR; TCRdb's copy keeps in-frame clones and lacks some. Its listing shows 140,000 to 150,000 clones. Sequencing used PBMCs. The receptors stem from a woman aged 45-65 years in good health and CMV-seronegative.

This sequence joins TRBV5-1 and TRBJ1-4; the match to TRBD1 covers 10 bases. The germline CDR1 and CDR2 sequences are SGHRS and YFSETQ. The CDR3 has 15 residues. After removal of 4 bases from V and 6 bases from J, the junction contained 6 bases not matched to a gene. CDR3 in amino acids: CASSGGGTGDEKLFF. In DNA, the CDR3 is TGCGCCAGCAGCGGGGGTGGGACAGGGGATGAAAAACTGTTTTTT.

The chain has TRBV10-3 and TRBJ2-1; 16 positions match TRBD2. The germline CDR1 and CDR2 sequences are ENHRY and SYGVKD. This CDR3 is 17 amino acids long. Unmatched junction bases numbered 6, after V lost 7 bases and J lost 3 bases. In DNA form, the CDR3 reads TGTGCCATCACCGGGACTAGCGGGAGGGCTCACTACAATGAGCAGTTCTTC. It specifies CAITGTSGRAHYNEQFF.

This sequence joins TRBV6-1 and TRBJ1-1, with a possible D match to TRBD1 (5 bases). This CDR3 spans 13 amino acids. Germline lookup yields CDR1 MNHNS and CDR2 SASEGT. Deletions cut 5 bases from V and 6 bases from J, with 13 bases between. The CDR3 nucleotides read TGTGCCAGCAGTAGGGGCGGTGACGCTGAAGCTTTCTTT. This codes for CASSRGGDAEAFF.

V usage is TRBV2 and J usage is TRBJ2-6, with a tentative D call TRBD1 (8 bases). The CDR3 length is 18 residues. V lost 8 bases to trimming and J lost 0 bases, with 20 bases between them. Germline assignment: CDR1 SNHLY and CDR2 FYNNEI. CDR3 sequence (DNA): TGTGCCAGCGAGGGGGGGCTGACAGGGGTCTCTGGGGCCAACGTCCTGACTTTC. Translated, it gives CASEGGLTGVSGANVLTF.

The chain joins TRBV7-9 to TRBJ2-1, with D maybe TRBD2 (6 bases). The V gene's germline CDR1 is SEHNR and CDR2 FQNEAQ (reference sequence). The CDR3 sequence is 12 residues long. Trimming cost V 5 bases and J 9 bases, with 11 bases left between them. As DNA, the CDR3 is TGTGCCAGCAGCCAATCAGCGGGTGAGCAGTTCTTC. It encodes CASSQSAGEQFF.

J is TRBJ1-5 and V is TRBV2, with TRBD1 as a possible D gene (5 bases). Germline CDR1 is SNHLY and CDR2 is FYNNEI. The germline V and J ends were trimmed by 6 bases and 6 bases, with 12 bases remaining between them. This CDR3 region has 13 residues. CDR3 nucleotides: TGTGCCAGCAGCCAAGGGGTAGGTCAGCCCCAGCATTTT. Protein product: CASSQGVGQPQHF.

J is TRBJ2-5 and V is TRBV19; D not certain. V lost 3 bases to trimming and J lost 2 bases, with 10 bases between them. The CDR3 extends over 14 amino acids. The germline V gene has CDR1 LNHDA and CDR2 SQIVND (reference sequence). CDR3 DNA: TGTGCCAGTAGTATTAGCCTGTGGCAAGAGACCCAGTACTTC. It encodes CASSISLWQETQYF. Supplemented by reference TRBV19 and TRBJ2-5, the full variable domain reads DGGITQSPKYLFRKEGQNVTLSCEQNLNHDAMYWYRQDPGQGLRLIYYSQIVNDFQKGDIAEGYSVSREKKESFPLTVTSAQKNPTAFYLCASSISLWQETQYFGPGTRLLVL.

The chain joins TRBV18 to TRBJ1-2; TRBD1 matches 7 bases. Germline CDR1 reads KGHSH; CDR2 reads LQKENI. J was trimmed by 8 bases and V by 5 bases; bases with no gene match: 5. This CDR3 region has 12 residues. In nucleotides, the CDR3 is TGTGCCAGCTCATCCCAGGGGGAAGGCTACACCTTC. It codes for CASSSQGEGYTF.

The rearrangement links TRBV7-6 to TRBJ2-2; TRBD1 might be the D (6 bases). This CDR3 contains 13 residues. Trimming took 5 bases from V and 5 from J, leaving 9 bases between them. Germline lookup yields CDR1 SGHVS and CDR2 FNYEAQ. CDR3 DNA sequence: TGTGCCAGCAGCGCGCAGGGGACCGGGGAGCTGTTTTTT. It specifies CASSAQGTGELFF. The whole variable domain, filled in from reference TRBV7-6 and TRBJ2-2, reads GAGVSQSPRYKVTKRGQDVALRCDPISGHVSLYWYRQALGQGPEFLTYFNYEAQQDKSGLPNDRFSAERPEGSISTLTIQRTEQRDSAMYRCASSAQGTGELFFGEGSRLTVL.

This chain uses TRBV6-1 with TRBJ1-1; weak D call: TRBD1 (5 bases). With 2 bases removed from V and 5 bases from J, the gap between germline ends came to 15 bases. There are 15 residues in the CDR3. Germline CDR1 and CDR2: MNHNS and SASEGT. The CDR3 region has the DNA TGTGCCAGCAGTGAAATGGGGCAGCAAGGGACTGAAGCTTTCTTT. This translates into CASSEMGQQGTEAFF.

The chain recombines TRBV27 with TRBJ2-6; 9 bases are shared with TRBD1. This CDR3 comprises 16 residues. V was pared by 6 bases and J by 2 bases, with 5 bases of the junction left unmatched. Germline V gene sequence: CDR1 MNHEY, CDR2 SMNVEV (reference sequence). CDR3 sequence: CASRLTGGAGANVLTF. Here the CDR3 DNA reads TGTGCCAGCAGACTGACAGGGGGGGCTGGGGCCAACGTCCTGACTTTC. Full variable domain (missing parts from reference TRBV27 and TRBJ2-6): EAQVTQNPRYLITVTGKKLTVTCSQNMNHEYMSWYRQDPGLGLRQIYYSMNVEVTDKGDVPEGYKVSRKEKRNFPLILESPSPNQTSLYFCASRLTGGAGANVLTFGAGSRLTVL.

The chain carries TRBV29-1 and TRBJ2-5, with D possibly TRBD2 on 5 matching bases. CDR1 is SQVTM and CDR2 is ANQGSEA in the germline V gene. The V end was cut by 3 bases, the J end by 4 bases, with 12 bases between. This CDR3 comprises 13 residues. The CDR3 bases are TGCAGCGTTGAGTCTTACGAGGGAGAGACCCAGTACTTC. It yields the protein CSVESYEGETQYF.

The chain carries TRBV5-1 and TRBJ1-2, with 8 bases fitting TRBD1. Losses at the gene ends were 0 bases for V and 0 bases for J; bases not matched to a gene: 1. CDR3 size: 15 residues. CDR1 and CDR2 (germline): SGHRS, YFSETQ. In nucleotides, the CDR3 is TGCGCCAGCAGCTTGGAGACAGGGGCTAACTATGGCTACACCTTC. Protein: CASSLETGANYGYTF. The whole variable domain, filled in from reference TRBV5-1 and TRBJ1-2, reads KAGVTQTPRYLIKTRGQQVTLSCSPISGHRSVSWYQQTPGQGLQFLFEYFSETQRNKGNFPGRFSGRQFSNSRSEMNVSTLELGDSALYLCASSLETGANYGYTFGSGTRLTVV.

V is TRBV30 and J is TRBJ2-7, with D perhaps matching TRBD1 (5 bases). This CDR3 region has 14 residues. Germline V lookup: CDR1 GTSNPN, CDR2 SVGIG (reference sequence). Trimming stripped 5 bases from V and 3 bases from J, with 17 bases between. The CDR3 sequence is CAWDREAENYEQYF. DNA of the CDR3: TGTGCCTGGGACAGAGAGGCAGAGAACTACGAGCAGTACTTC.

This chain joins TRBV27 and TRBJ2-4; a weak D match, TRBD1 (5 bases). V was cut by 8 bases and J by 0 bases, with 20 bases left in between. The length of the CDR3 is 17 residues. Per germline, CDR1 MNHEY and CDR2 SMNVEV (reference sequence). The CDR3, as DNA: TGTGCCAGCGGAGTCGCCGACAGTCTCCTAGCCAAAAACATTCAGTACTTC. It yields the protein CASGVADSLLAKNIQYF.